A selection of T cell receptor beta chains follows, all from one sample in a study of radiotherapy plus CTLA-4 blockade in lung cancer. Clones were read by immunoSEQ multiplex PCR, and TCRdb kept only the in-frame ones, dropping some. The sample carries 45,000 to 55,000 clones, about 88% recorded once. This material consisted of peripheral blood, taken from a patient treated with radiotherapy plus ipilimumab. These receptors originate from a human donor with non-small cell lung cancer whose response to radiotherapy plus ipilimumab could not be evaluated. Both conserved end residues are part of each CDR3. A D gene is named only where the DNA matches it firmly.

d_call: TRBD1
v_call: TRBV5-1
j_call: TRBJ2-1
cdr3_aa: CASSPDRGTYEQFF

d_call: TRBD2
v_call: TRBV19
j_call: TRBJ2-5
cdr3_aa: CASKRASGGPQETQYF

d_call: .
v_call: TRBV29-1
j_call: TRBJ1-1
cdr3_aa: CSVVGDKPEAFF

d_call: .
v_call: TRBV2
j_call: TRBJ1-3
cdr3_aa: CASSAYSGNTIYF

d_call: .
v_call: TRBV19
j_call: TRBJ2-5
cdr3_aa: CASMPRQGGETQYF

d_call: TRBD1
v_call: TRBV28
j_call: TRBJ2-7
cdr3_aa: CASSPAGTGSYEQYF

d_call: TRBD2
v_call: TRBV9
j_call: TRBJ2-3
cdr3_aa: CASSVSGGPDTQYF

d_call: TRBD1
v_call: TRBV4-1
j_call: TRBJ2-7
cdr3_aa: CASSQVPGQSGYEQYF

d_call: .
v_call: TRBV19
j_call: TRBJ2-5
cdr3_aa: CASSIRGETQYF

d_call: TRBD2
v_call: TRBV28
j_call: TRBJ2-1
cdr3_aa: CASGGLASNEQFF

d_call: .
v_call: TRBV12-5
j_call: TRBJ2-3
cdr3_aa: CASCVNTDTQYF

d_call: TRBD2
v_call: TRBV5-1
j_call: TRBJ2-7
cdr3_aa: CASSLAQGGDYEQYF

d_call: .
v_call: TRBV10-3
j_call: TRBJ2-7
cdr3_aa: CAIREQASDEQYF

d_call: .
v_call: TRBV27
j_call: TRBJ2-3
cdr3_aa: CASRRGYSTDTQYF

d_call: .
v_call: TRBV5-1
j_call: TRBJ1-3
cdr3_aa: CASSSSGTTHGNTIYF

d_call: TRBD1
v_call: TRBV19
j_call: TRBJ2-7
cdr3_aa: CASSSTGAYEQYF

d_call: .
v_call: TRBV7-2
j_call: TRBJ1-3
cdr3_aa: CASSWWESGNTIYF

d_call: .
v_call: TRBV25-1
j_call: TRBJ2-7
cdr3_aa: CASSEAGYYEQYF

d_call: TRBD1
v_call: TRBV7-2
j_call: TRBJ1-2
cdr3_aa: CASSLARTGDLGYTF

d_call: .
v_call: TRBV18
j_call: TRBJ1-1
cdr3_aa: CASSPGRLREAFF

d_call: TRBD2
v_call: TRBV28
j_call: TRBJ2-7
cdr3_aa: CASSFWTSGHNEQYF

d_call: .
v_call: TRBV7-2
j_call: TRBJ1-2
cdr3_aa: CASSLEGQGTIGYTF

d_call: TRBD1
v_call: TRBV5-4
j_call: TRBJ2-3
cdr3_aa: CASSTGQYTQYF

d_call: TRBD1
v_call: TRBV10-3
j_call: TRBJ1-1
cdr3_aa: CAIRPTGVNTEAFF

d_call: .
v_call: TRBV21-1
j_call: TRBJ2-3
cdr3_aa: CASSKEGRASTDTQYF

d_call: TRBD2
v_call: TRBV14
j_call: TRBJ2-7
cdr3_aa: CASSQPGLAVYEQYF

d_call: .
v_call: TRBV7-9
j_call: TRBJ1-2
cdr3_aa: CASSLVPPPSYGYTF

d_call: .
v_call: TRBV7-2
j_call: TRBJ1-3
cdr3_aa: CASSLERAGENTIYF

d_call: .
v_call: TRBV4-3
j_call: TRBJ1-2
cdr3_aa: CASSQDLGRDYGYTF

d_call: .
v_call: TRBV18
j_call: TRBJ2-5
cdr3_aa: CASSPDTQETQYF

d_call: TRBD1
v_call: TRBV7-9
j_call: TRBJ1-2
cdr3_aa: CASSEPGQGNYGYTF

d_call: TRBD1
v_call: TRBV5-6
j_call: TRBJ1-3
cdr3_aa: CASSPGTASGNTIYF

d_call: .
v_call: TRBV9
j_call: TRBJ2-3
cdr3_aa: CASSVDRGAGTDTQYF

d_call: .
v_call: TRBV7-2
j_call: TRBJ2-7
cdr3_aa: CASSRSGGLAYEQYF